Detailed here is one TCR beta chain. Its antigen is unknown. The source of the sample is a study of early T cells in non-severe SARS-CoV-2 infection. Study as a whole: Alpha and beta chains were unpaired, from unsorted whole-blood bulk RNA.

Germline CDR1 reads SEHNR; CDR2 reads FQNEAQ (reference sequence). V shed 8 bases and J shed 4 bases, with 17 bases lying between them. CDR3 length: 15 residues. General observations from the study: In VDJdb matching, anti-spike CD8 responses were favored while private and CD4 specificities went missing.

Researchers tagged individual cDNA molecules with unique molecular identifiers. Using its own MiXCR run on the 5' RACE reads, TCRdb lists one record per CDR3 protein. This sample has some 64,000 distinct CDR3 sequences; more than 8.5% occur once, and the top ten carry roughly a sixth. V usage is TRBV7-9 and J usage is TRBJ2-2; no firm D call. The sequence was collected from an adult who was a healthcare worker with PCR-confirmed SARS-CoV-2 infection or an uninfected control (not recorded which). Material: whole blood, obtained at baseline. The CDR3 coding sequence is TGTGCCAGCCCACCCGGTATCCCGAGCACCGGGGAGCTGTTTTTT. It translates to CASPPGIPSTGELFF.